This TCR beta chain was recovered during a study of blood T cell repertoires in COVID-19. In the study overall: Some COVID-19 samples were acute and others convalescent; all came from the United States, Italy and Spain.

The CDR3 runs 14 residues. CDR1 is SGHNT and CDR2 is YYREEE in the germline V gene (reference sequence). V was shortened by 2 bases and J by 2 bases, with 11 bases between the two germline ends. Repertoires were generated with immunoSEQ multiplex PCR, while TCRdb's copy carries only in-frame clones and drops some. The sample consists of some 310,000 clones, more than 75% of them appearing once. The chain recombines TRBV5-4 with TRBJ2-7, with D possibly matching TRBD1 (6 bases). Sequenced input: peripheral blood. The origin of this receptor is a man aged 50 to 59 with active or convalescent COVID-19. CDR3 bases: TGTGCCAGCAGCTTCCGACAGGACACCTACGAGCAGTACTTC. Its protein product is CASSFRQDTYEQYF. The full variable domain, in which reference TRBV5-4 and TRBJ2-7 provide the parts outside the CDR3, is ETGVTQSPTHLIKTRGQQVTLRCSSQSGHNTVSWYQQALGQGPQFIFQYYREEENGRGNFPPRFSGLQFPNYSSELNVNALELDDSALYLCASSFRQDTYEQYFGPGTRLTVT.